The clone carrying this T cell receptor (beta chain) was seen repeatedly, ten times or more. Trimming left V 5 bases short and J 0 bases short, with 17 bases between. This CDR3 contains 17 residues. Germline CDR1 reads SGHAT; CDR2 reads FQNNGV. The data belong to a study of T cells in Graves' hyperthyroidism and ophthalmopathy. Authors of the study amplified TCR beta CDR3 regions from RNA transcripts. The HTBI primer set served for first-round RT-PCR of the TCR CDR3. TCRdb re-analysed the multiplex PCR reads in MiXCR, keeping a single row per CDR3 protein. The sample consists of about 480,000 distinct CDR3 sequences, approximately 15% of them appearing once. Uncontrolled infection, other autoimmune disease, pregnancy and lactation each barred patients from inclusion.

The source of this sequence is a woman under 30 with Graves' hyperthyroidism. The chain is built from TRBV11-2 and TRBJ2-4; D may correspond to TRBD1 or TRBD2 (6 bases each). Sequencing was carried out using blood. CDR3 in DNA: TGTGCCAGCAGCGAACGCGGAGGGGGGATAGCCAAAAACATTCAGTACTTC. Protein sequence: CASSERGGGIAKNIQYF.